This T cell receptor (beta chain) is from a study of T cell responses to AZD1222 COVID-19 vaccine. Across the whole study: Second-dose recipients at about 4 or about 12 weeks were treated as one pooled group.

Note on this clone: Its antigen is not known.

The germline gives CDR1 SQVTM, CDR2 ANQGSEA. Trimming took off 7 bases at V and 4 bases at J, with 16 bases between the two ends. The CDR3 totals 13 residues. Notes on the study in general: Seropositive at baseline were only 5 or 6 AZD1222 recipients. Dominant CD4 TCR responses targeted spike regions 160-218 and 743-854. Sampling captured repertoires only after the peak T cell response.

The protocol was immunoSEQ multiplex PCR, while the TCRdb copy is restricted to in-frame clones and leaves out a portion. The sample includes under 110,000 clones, about 86% of them seen just once. Material: peripheral blood, obtained on day 0 of AZD1222 vaccination. The receptor was derived from an adult in good health. The chain has TRBV29-1 and TRBJ1-1; perhaps TRBD1 as D (6 bases). The CDR3 DNA follows: TGCAGCGCCGAAGGACAGTGGACCACTGAAGCTTTCTTT. Translation gives CSAEGQWTTEAFF. Full variable domain (outside the CDR3, taken from reference TRBV29-1 and TRBJ1-1): SAVISQKPSRDICQRGTSLTIQCQVDSQVTMMFWYRQQPGQSLTLIATANQGSEATYESGFVIDKFPISRPNLTFSTLTVSNMSPEDSSIYLCSAEGQWTTEAFFGQGTRLTVV.